This TCR beta chain was recorded in a study of blood T cell repertoires in COVID-19. At the level of the study: The cDNA or gDNA used as material had been derived from T cells, B-cell-depleted T cells, or PBMCs.

The germline CDR1 and CDR2 sequences are SGHTA and FQGTGA. The CDR3 loop spans 13 amino acids. V lost 5 bases to trimming and J lost 8 bases; unmatched junction nucleotides: 7. The protocol was immunoSEQ multiplex PCR, while the TCRdb copy is restricted to in-frame clones and leaves out a portion. This sample has 150,000 or so clones, with approximately 81% found just once. Which cohort a participant joined came from the clinical history participants gave. Sequencing input: PBMCs or T cells enriched from blood (not recorded which). The sequence was collected from a woman aged 40 to 49 with acute COVID-19. This sequence joins TRBV7-3 and TRBJ1-1; 8 bases align to TRBD1. The CDR3 DNA follows: TGTGCCAGCAGCCAAACAGGACAGGGCGAAGCTTTCTTT. This sequence encodes CASSQTGQGEAFF. Full variable domain (remainder filled in from reference TRBV7-3 and TRBJ1-1): GAGVSQTPSNKVTEKGKYVELRCDPISGHTALYWYRQSLGQGPEFLIYFQGTGAADDSGLPNDRFFAVRPEGSVSTLKIQRTERGDSAVYLCASSQTGQGEAFFGQGTRLTVV.